One and the same sample provided the 17 T cell receptor beta chains below, sequenced in a study of blood T cell repertoires in COVID-19. The protocol was immunoSEQ multiplex PCR, while the TCRdb copy is restricted to in-frame clones and leaves out a portion. The sample carries about 200,000 clones, 86% recorded once. Sequencing was done on a sample of peripheral blood. These receptors all come from a woman aged 70 to 79 with acute or convalescent COVID-19.

The chain carries TRBV18 and TRBJ2-7, with 9 nucleotides matching TRBD2. The CDR3 spans 15 residues. The germline V gene encodes CDR1 KGHSH and CDR2 LQKENI. With V trimmed by 6 bases and J by 3 bases, 9 bases remained unmatched. The DNA for the CDR3 is TGTGCCAGCTCGCCGATAGCGGGAGTTCACTACGAGCAGTACTTC. Translated, it gives CASSPIAGVHYEQYF.

This clone was detected only a few times. The V gene is TRBV3-1 (or the pseudogene TRBV3-2), the J gene TRBJ1-2, with D unclear. V lost 0 bases to trimming and J lost 8 bases, with 10 bases between them. CDR3 size: 13 residues. Germline V gene sequence: CDR1 LGHDT, CDR2 YNNKEL (reference sequence). In DNA, the CDR3 is TGTGCCAGCAGCCAAGACTTGACAAGGGGCTACACCTTC. This encodes CASSQDLTRGYTF.

This clone was detected a few times. The chain has TRBV10-3 and TRBJ2-4, with 11 positions matching TRBD2. The CDR3 length is 19 residues. The J segment lost 5 bases and the V segment lost 0 bases, leaving 12 bases of the junction unmatched. The germline V gene encodes CDR1 ENHRY and CDR2 SYGVKD. For the CDR3, the DNA is TGTGCCATCAGTGAGTCGCCGGGGCTTAGCGGGGGGGTCCAAAACATTCAGTACTTC. As protein: CAISESPGLSGGVQNIQYF.

This sequence joins TRBV27 and TRBJ1-1; 9 nucleotides align to TRBD1. CDR1 and CDR2 (germline): MNHEY, SMNVEV (reference sequence). V dropped 7 bases and J dropped 9; count of bases not matched to a gene: 12. This CDR3 has 14 amino acids. CDR3 protein: CASTLGQGEGKAFF. The CDR3 DNA reads as TGTGCCAGCACCCTGGGACAGGGAGAAGGAAAAGCTTTCTTT.

This clone was detected once. The chain employs TRBV18 and TRBJ1-2; maybe TRBD1 (5 bases). CDR1 KGHSH and CDR2 LQKENI come from the germline V gene. Between the trimmed V and J ends, which lost 1 base and 3 bases, there was a span of 9 bases. There are 14 residues in the CDR3. CDR3 in amino acids: CASSPQGGDYGYTF. CDR3 sequence (DNA): TGTGCCAGCTCACCACAGGGAGGGGACTATGGCTACACCTTC.

V is TRBV4-2 and J is TRBJ1-5, with D perhaps TRBD1 (6 bases). The ends were cut back, 1 base at V and 8 bases at J, with 9 bases in the middle. The CDR3 is made up of 13 amino acids. Germline V lookup: CDR1 LGHNA, CDR2 YNFKEQ. Here the CDR3 DNA reads TGTGCCAGCAGCCAAGCTCAGGGGAAGCCCCAGCATTTT. Translating it yields CASSQAQGKPQHF.

The gene calls are TRBV6-5 and TRBJ1-6, with 7 positions matching TRBD1. Germline values: CDR1 MNHEY, CDR2 SVGAGI. V trimming: 6 bases; J trimming: 9 bases; junction bases outside the gene matches: 11. CDR3 length: 15 amino acids. The CDR3 sequence: CASREVLQGRSPLHF. The CDR3 DNA sequence: TGTGCCAGCAGAGAGGTTTTACAGGGGCGTTCACCCCTCCACTTT.

The table lists this clone with a count of one. The genes are TRBV7-9 and TRBJ1-5, with 9 bases identical to TRBD1. Germline V gives CDR1 SEHNR, CDR2 FQNEAQ (reference sequence). With 1 base clipped from V and 6 bases from J, the junction kept 10 bases outside the gene matches. This CDR3 is built from 17 residues. The DNA of the CDR3 is TGTGCCAGCAGCTTAGGGGTCTCACAGGGGGCCCTTCAGCCCCAGCATTTT. Amino acid sequence: CASSLGVSQGALQPQHF.

V usage is TRBV7-2 and J usage is TRBJ2-3, with TRBD2 identical over 8 bases. Germline trimming cut 6 bases from V and 0 bases from J; bases unmatched to any gene: 17. This CDR3 has 19 amino acids. Germline CDR1 is SGHTA and CDR2 is FQGNSA. CDR3 protein: CASRRLTSGALPSTDTQYF. Here the CDR3 DNA reads TGTGCCAGCAGACGACTAACTAGCGGAGCACTACCTAGCACAGATACGCAGTATTTT.

This clone came up once. The chain combines TRBV5-1 with TRBJ2-7, with 7 bases matching TRBD1. CDR3 size: 15 residues. V lost 4 bases to trimming and J lost 2 bases; unmatched junction nucleotides: 9. Germline V gene data show CDR1 as SGHRS and CDR2 as YFSETQ. The CDR3 DNA reads as TGCGCCAGCAGCCCCACCCAGGGGGTGCCCTACGAGCAGTACTTC. Its translation: CASSPTQGVPYEQYF.

This rearrangement joins TRBV6-6 to TRBJ2-7, with 11 bases aligning to TRBD1. The V and J ends lost 7 bases and 4 bases, in that order; junction bases with no gene match: 9. The CDR3 has 15 amino acids. The germline CDR1 and CDR2 sequences are MNHNY and SVGAGI (reference sequence). The CDR3 loop is CASTRGGQGAYEQYF. In DNA form, the CDR3 reads TGTGCCAGCACCAGGGGAGGACAGGGGGCGTACGAGCAGTACTTC.

The chain carries TRBV5-1 and TRBJ1-5; D may be TRBD1 (6 bases). Trimming left V 0 bases short and J 2 bases short, with 9 bases between. The length of the CDR3 is 15 residues. CDR1 and CDR2 (germline): SGHRS, YFSETQ. The CDR3 DNA reads TGCGCCAGCAGCTTGGTCTCAGGGGGCAATCAGCCCCAGCATTTT. This translates into CASSLVSGGNQPQHF.

The chain links TRBV19 to TRBJ1-1; D remains unclear. The germline CDR1 and CDR2 sequences are LNHDA and SQIVND (reference sequence). The CDR3 covers 15 residues. The V end lost 0 bases, the J end lost 5 bases, and 13 bases lay between the germline ends. CDR3 loop: CASSIDGSRMTEAFF. CDR3 bases: TGTGCCAGTAGTATAGATGGGAGTAGAATGACTGAAGCTTTCTTT.

The J gene is TRBJ2-1, the V gene TRBV6-4, with a weak D call TRBD1 (6 bases). The CDR3 runs to 13 residues. The germline gives CDR1 MRHNA, CDR2 SNTAGT. Trimming removed 4 bases at V and 9 bases at J, with 13 bases between. The CDR3 DNA reads as TGTGCCAGCAGTGGAACAGGGCTGGGTGAGCAGTTCTTC. It encodes CASSGTGLGEQFF.

The gene calls are TRBV6-5 and TRBJ1-2, with a possible D match to TRBD1 (5 bases). In germline, CDR1 is MNHEY, CDR2 SVGAGI. The CDR3 totals 14 residues. V dropped 5 bases and J dropped 0 bases, with 10 bases sitting between them. The CDR3 sequence is CASSPGHANYGYTF. CDR3 DNA: TGTGCCAGCAGTCCCGGACACGCTAACTATGGCTACACCTTC.

The J gene is TRBJ1-1, the V gene TRBV28, with 8 positions matching TRBD1. The CDR3 length is 14 residues. After removal of 4 bases from V and 4 bases from J, the junction contained 5 bases not matched to a gene. CDR1 and CDR2 (germline): MDHEN, SYDVKM. The CDR3 loop is CASSSRQGITEAFF. The CDR3 coding sequence is TGTGCCAGCAGTTCACGACAGGGGATCACTGAAGCTTTCTTT.

This chain joins TRBV7-9 and TRBJ1-1; D is uncertain. The V gene lost 0 bases and the J gene lost 5 bases, with 19 bases spanning the gap. The CDR3 loop spans 17 amino acids. Germline V lookup: CDR1 SEHNR, CDR2 FQNEAQ (reference sequence). The CDR3 coding sequence is TGTGCCAGCAGCTTAGCGCGGGGTAGTCCCGTTAAGACTGAAGCTTTCTTT. Protein: CASSLARGSPVKTEAFF.